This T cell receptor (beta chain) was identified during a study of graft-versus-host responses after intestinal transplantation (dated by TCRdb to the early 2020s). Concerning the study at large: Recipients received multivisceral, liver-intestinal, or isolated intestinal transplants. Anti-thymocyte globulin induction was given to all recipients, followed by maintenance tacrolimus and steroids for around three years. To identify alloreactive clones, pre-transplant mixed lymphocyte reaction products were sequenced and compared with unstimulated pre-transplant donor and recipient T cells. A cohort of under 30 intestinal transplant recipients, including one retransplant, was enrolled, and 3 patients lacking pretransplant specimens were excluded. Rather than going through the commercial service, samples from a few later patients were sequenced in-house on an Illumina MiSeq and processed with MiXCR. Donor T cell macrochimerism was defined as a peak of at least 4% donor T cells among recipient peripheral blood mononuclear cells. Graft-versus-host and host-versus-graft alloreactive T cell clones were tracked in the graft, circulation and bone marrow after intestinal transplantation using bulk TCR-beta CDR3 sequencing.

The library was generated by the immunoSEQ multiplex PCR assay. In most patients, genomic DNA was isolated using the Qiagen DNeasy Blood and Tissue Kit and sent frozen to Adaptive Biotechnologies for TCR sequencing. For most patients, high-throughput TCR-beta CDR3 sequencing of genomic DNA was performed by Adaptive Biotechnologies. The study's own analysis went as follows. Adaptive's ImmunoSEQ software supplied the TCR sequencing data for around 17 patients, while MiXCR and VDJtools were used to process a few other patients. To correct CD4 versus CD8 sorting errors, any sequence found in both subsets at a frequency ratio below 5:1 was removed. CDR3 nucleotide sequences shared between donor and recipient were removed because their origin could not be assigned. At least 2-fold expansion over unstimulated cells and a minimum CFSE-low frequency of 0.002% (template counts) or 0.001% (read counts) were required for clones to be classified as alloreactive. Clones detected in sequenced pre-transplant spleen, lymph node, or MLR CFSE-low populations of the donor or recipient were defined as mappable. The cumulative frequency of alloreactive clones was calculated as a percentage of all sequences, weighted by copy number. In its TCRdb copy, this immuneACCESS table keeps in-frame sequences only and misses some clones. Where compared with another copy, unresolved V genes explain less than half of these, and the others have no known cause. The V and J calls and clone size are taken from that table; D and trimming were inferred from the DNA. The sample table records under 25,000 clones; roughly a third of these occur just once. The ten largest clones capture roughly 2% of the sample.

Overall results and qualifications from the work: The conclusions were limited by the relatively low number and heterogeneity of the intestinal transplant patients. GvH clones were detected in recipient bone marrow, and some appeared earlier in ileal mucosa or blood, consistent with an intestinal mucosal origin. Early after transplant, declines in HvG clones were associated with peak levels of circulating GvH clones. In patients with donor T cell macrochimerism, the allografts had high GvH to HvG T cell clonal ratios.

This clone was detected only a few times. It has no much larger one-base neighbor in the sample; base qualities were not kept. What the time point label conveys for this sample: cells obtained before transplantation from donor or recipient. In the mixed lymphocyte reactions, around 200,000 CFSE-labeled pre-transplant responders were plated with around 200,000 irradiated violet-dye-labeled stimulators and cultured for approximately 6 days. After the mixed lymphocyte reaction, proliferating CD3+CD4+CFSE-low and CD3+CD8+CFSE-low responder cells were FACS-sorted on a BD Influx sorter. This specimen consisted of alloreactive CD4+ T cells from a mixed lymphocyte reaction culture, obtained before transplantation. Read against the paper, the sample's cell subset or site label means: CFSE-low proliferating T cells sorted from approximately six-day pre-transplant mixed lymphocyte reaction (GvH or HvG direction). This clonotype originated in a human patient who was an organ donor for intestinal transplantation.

The CDR3 region has the sequence CASRLGTGYEKLFF. The base sequence is TGTGCCAGCAGACTGGGGACAGGGTATGAAAAACTGTTTTTT. The chain links TRBV6-1 with TRBJ1-4; 9 bases in between match TRBD1. The CDR3 sequence holds 14 residues, the cysteine and phenylalanine included. The CDR3 DNA has 42 bases and is translated from base 1. From a lookup of the germline V gene, CDR1 and CDR2 are MNHNS and SASEGT. Clipping removes 6 bases from V and 6 bases from J, with 5 as the unmatched junction base count.